The 23 T cell receptor beta chains below all came from one sample that was sequenced in a study of blood T cells in healthy people across ages. Then a second PCR, running roughly 6 to 12 cycles, was carried out with a sample-barcoded 5' primer and a J-beta primer mix. TCRdb ran MiXCR on the 5' RACE reads and lists one entry per CDR3 protein. The sample yields around 820,000 distinct CDR3 sequences, approximately 25% seen once. This sample also appeared in a second study, on T cells of mothers and their children.

Sequenced material: blood. The receptors shown here come from a boy aged 5-17 years in good health.

This chain links TRBV7-2 with TRBJ2-7, with 8 bases fitting TRBD1. The junction had 7 bases not matched to a gene; V was cut back by 2 bases and J by 4 bases. Germline V lookup: CDR1 SGHTA, CDR2 FQGNSA. The CDR3 extends over 15 amino acids. CDR3 region: CASSLITGGGYEQYF. The CDR3 bases are TGTGCCAGCAGCTTAATAACAGGGGGAGGTTACGAGCAGTACTTC.

In its sample, this clonotype was seen a few times. This sequence joins TRBV29-1 and TRBJ2-5; 7 bases align to TRBD1. Matching the DNA end better, TRBJ2-7 makes the J call doubtful. Germline-derived CDR1 and CDR2 are SQVTM and ANQGSEA. The CDR3 runs 12 residues. The CDR3 region is CSAQTGSYEQYF. The CDR3 DNA reads TGCAGCGCCCAGACAGGGTCCTACGAGCAGTACTTC.

The chain recombines TRBV5-1 with TRBJ2-5; TRBD2 agrees at 7 bases. Germline assignment: CDR1 SGHRS and CDR2 YFSETQ. With 4 bases clipped from V and 7 bases from J, the junction kept 16 bases outside the gene matches. This CDR3 spans 16 amino acids. CDR3 DNA: TGCGCCAGCAGCCCCGATGGGACTACAGTCAGCGGGACCCAGTACTTC. Translation: CASSPDGTTVSGTQYF.

The rearrangement joins TRBV12-3 or TRBV12-4 to TRBJ2-5, with TRBD2 identical over 7 bases. The ends lost 5 bases at V and 2 bases at J; junction bases unmatched: 11. The CDR3 runs 16 residues. CDR3 protein: CASSTTGDYIQETQYF. CDR3 sequence (DNA): TGTGCCAGCAGTACAACCGGGGACTACATACAAGAGACCCAGTACTTC.

The chain employs TRBV5-1 and TRBJ1-1; tentatively, D is TRBD1 (6 bases). Deletions cut 5 bases from V and 5 bases from J, with 16 bases between. Germline CDR1 reads SGHRS; CDR2 reads YFSETQ. This CDR3 is built from 14 residues. CDR3 in amino acids: CASRRVRGWTEAFF. Here the CDR3 DNA reads TGCGCCAGCAGGAGGGTCAGGGGCTGGACTGAAGCTTTCTTT.

This clonotype has more than one count but fewer than ten. The J gene is TRBJ2-1, the V gene TRBV28; D not certain. The CDR3 contains 14 residues. The germline V and J ends were trimmed by 5 bases and 2 bases, with 10 bases remaining between them. From germline, CDR1 is MDHEN and CDR2 SYDVKM. CDR3 DNA: TGTGCCAGCAGTCTGCGACCTACCTACAATGAGCAGTTCTTC. Translated, it gives CASSLRPTYNEQFF.

The chain uses TRBV7-2 and TRBJ2-5; D not certain. This CDR3 spans 14 amino acids. Trimming shortened V by 0 bases and J by 5 bases, and 10 bases separated the two germline ends. CDR1 is SGHTA and CDR2 is FQGNSA in the germline V gene. The CDR3, as DNA: TGTGCCAGCAGCTTAGCAGGGCTCTTGGAGACCCAGTACTTC. Protein sequence: CASSLAGLLETQYF.

This clonotype was seen more than once but under ten times. This chain joins TRBV7-6 and TRBJ2-3, with 7 bases matching TRBD1. The CDR3 totals 17 residues. Germline V CDR1 and CDR2: SGHVS, FNYEAQ. V was clipped by 5 bases and J by 0 bases; unmatched bases: 11. CDR3 residues: CASSQATGYTSTDTQYF. In DNA, the CDR3 is TGTGCCAGCAGCCAGGCGACAGGGTACACTAGCACAGATACGCAGTATTTT.

Only a few counts were recorded for this clonotype. This chain joins TRBV6-2 or TRBV6-3 and TRBJ2-4; TRBD2 matches 7 bases. The CDR3 contains 14 residues. The V and J ends lost 0 bases and 9 bases, in that order; junction bases with no gene match: 5. Per germline, CDR1 MNHEY and CDR2 SVGEGT. CDR3: CASSYSAGEGIQYF. Written as DNA, the CDR3 is TGTGCCAGCAGTTACTCGGCGGGAGAGGGCATTCAGTACTTC.

This clonotype appeared many times. This chain connects TRBV20-1 to TRBJ1-4; D remains ambiguous. Germline V CDR1 and CDR2: DFQATT, SNEGSKA (reference sequence). Trimming left V 0 bases short and J 5 bases short, with 10 bases between. The CDR3 runs to 14 residues. The CDR3 DNA is TGCAGTGCTAGAGATTTACCCCAGAATGAAAAACTGTTTTTT. This gives the protein CSARDLPQNEKLFF.

The chain couples TRBV29-1 to TRBJ2-5; 7 nucleotides align to TRBD2. The CDR3 has 13 residues. V lost 6 bases to trimming and J lost 2 bases; unmatched junction nucleotides: 6. Germline assignment: CDR1 SQVTM and CDR2 ANQGSEA. CDR3 DNA sequence: TGCAGCGTCCTTCTCGGGGGGCAAGAGACCCAGTACTTC. Encoded protein: CSVLLGGQETQYF. Full variable domain (rest looked up from reference TRBV29-1 and TRBJ2-5): SAVISQKPSRDICQRGTSLTIQCQVDSQVTMMFWYRQQPGQSLTLIATANQGSEATYESGFVIDKFPISRPNLTFSTLTVSNMSPEDSSIYLCSVLLGGQETQYFGPGTRLLVL.

This clonotype was detected only a few times. Germline and junction disagree at one end, which may indicate a read error. The V gene is TRBV9, the J gene TRBJ2-3; 12 nucleotides line up with TRBD2. The CDR3 contains 17 residues. CDR1 and CDR2 from the germline V gene are SGDLS and YYNGEE. CDR3 DNA: TGTACCAGCAGCGCCTTTTGGACTAGCGGGAAGACAGATACGCAGTATTTT. It translates to CTSSAFWTSGKTDTQYF.

This clonotype turned up a few times. The chain employs TRBV27 and TRBJ1-6; TRBD1 is a possible D gene (6 bases). Deletions cut 3 bases from V and 5 bases from J, with 11 bases between. The germline V gene encodes CDR1 MNHEY and CDR2 SMNVEV (reference sequence). This CDR3 contains 15 residues. In DNA, the CDR3 is TGTGCCAGCAGTTTCAGTACAGGGAATAATTCACCCCTCCACTTT. It translates to CASSFSTGNNSPLHF.

The chain combines TRBV9 with TRBJ2-5; maybe TRBD1 (6 bases). Germline CDR1 and CDR2: SGDLS and YYNGEE. This CDR3 comprises 13 residues. V shed 2 bases and J shed 3 bases, with 8 bases lying between them. In nucleotides, the CDR3 is TGTGCCAGCAGCGTCCCAGGGGAAGAGACCCAGTACTTC. It encodes CASSVPGEETQYF.

V is TRBV27 and J is TRBJ2-5; D might be TRBD2 (5 bases). The CDR3 consists of 13 residues. The germline gives CDR1 MNHEY, CDR2 SMNVEV (reference sequence). V lost 6 bases to trimming and J lost 11 bases, with 19 bases between them. The CDR3 here is CASSFSAADEQYF. The CDR3 nucleotides are TGTGCCAGCAGCTTCTCGGCAGCGGATGAGCAGTACTTC.

In this sample, this clonotype turned up a few times. V usage is TRBV27 and J usage is TRBJ2-7; 12 nucleotides line up with TRBD2. The J segment lost 6 bases and the V segment lost 5 bases, leaving 11 bases of the junction unmatched. This CDR3 region has 16 residues. Germline V CDR1 and CDR2: MNHEY, SMNVEV (reference sequence). This CDR3 is CASSLGLAGGLVEQYF. The CDR3 coding sequence is TGTGCCAGCAGTCTCGGGCTAGCGGGGGGGTTAGTCGAGCAGTACTTC.

The chain combines TRBV7-2 with TRBJ2-2; TRBD2 agrees at 8 bases. The CDR3 loop spans 17 amino acids. Looked up from germline, CDR1 is SGHTA and CDR2 is FQGNSA. V dropped 0 bases and J dropped 5; count of bases not matched to a gene: 8. The CDR3 nucleotides are TGTGCCAGCAGCTTAGCTCCGGGACTAGGGGGGACCGGGGAGCTGTTTTTT. It specifies CASSLAPGLGGTGELFF.

This clonotype showed up just a few times. V is TRBV27 and J is TRBJ2-1; TRBD2 might be the D (6 bases). V lost 2 bases, J lost 10 bases, and 18 bases lay in between. This CDR3 has 15 amino acids. Germline V gene lookup returns CDR1 MNHEY and CDR2 SMNVEV (reference sequence). The CDR3 region has the DNA TGTGCCAGCAGTTTAGGGACTGGTACTTACGGGGAGCAGTTCTTC. Its translation is CASSLGTGTYGEQFF.

This clonotype came up a few times. The V gene is TRBV7-6, the J gene TRBJ2-5; D is ambiguous. V lost 5 bases to trimming and J lost 3 bases, with 22 bases between them. Germline V CDR1 and CDR2: SGHVS, FNYEAQ. The CDR3 sequence is 17 residues long. For the CDR3, the DNA is TGTGCCAGCAGCGACTTAGGCGCCCGGAGCAACGAAGAGACCCAGTACTTC. Translation: CASSDLGARSNEETQYF.

The J gene is TRBJ2-2, the V gene TRBV5-6; 7 bases line up with TRBD1. Germline assignment: CDR1 SGHDT and CDR2 YYEEEE. This CDR3 spans 15 amino acids. V was clipped by 4 bases and J by 4 bases; unmatched bases: 7. CDR3 sequence reads: CASSLVTGATGELFF. For the CDR3, the DNA is TGTGCCAGCAGCCTAGTTACAGGGGCCACCGGGGAGCTGTTTTTT.

V usage is TRBV15 and J usage is TRBJ2-1; 15 bases align to TRBD2. The CDR3 runs 21 residues. Germline values: CDR1 LNHNV, CDR2 YYDKDF (reference sequence). V was clipped by 0 bases and J by 8 bases; unmatched bases: 17. The CDR3, as DNA: TGTGCCACCAGCAGAGATGTGAACACCCAGGGACTAGCGGGAGGACTCTATGAGCAGTTCTTC. Translated, it gives CATSRDVNTQGLAGGLYEQFF.

This clonotype was counted only a few times. The chain employs TRBV2 and TRBJ2-7, with D perhaps matching TRBD1 (5 bases). CDR1 SNHLY and CDR2 FYNNEI come from the germline V gene. Trimming pared 5 bases from V and 2 bases from J, leaving 13 bases between. This CDR3 has 14 residues. CDR3: CASSSGIGTYEQYF. CDR3 nucleotides: TGTGCCAGCAGTTCAGGGATAGGGACCTACGAGCAGTACTTC. The full variable domain, in which reference TRBV2 and TRBJ2-7 provide the parts outside the CDR3, is EPEVTQTPSHQVTQMGQEVILRCVPISNHLYFYWYRQILGQKVEFLVSFYNNEISEKSEIFDDQFSVERPDGSNFTLKIRSTKLEDSAMYFCASSSGIGTYEQYFGPGTRLTVT.

This chain links TRBV7-9 with TRBJ2-1, with 8 bases matching TRBD1. The CDR3 sequence is 16 residues long. CDR1 SEHNR and CDR2 FQNEAQ come from the germline V gene (reference sequence). V dropped 1 base and J dropped 4; count of bases not matched to a gene: 6. The CDR3 here is CASSLGPGQAYNEQFF. The CDR3 DNA is TGTGCCAGCAGCTTAGGACCGGGACAGGCGTACAATGAGCAGTTCTTC.